These T cell receptor beta chains were read from a single sample in a study of cytomegalovirus exposure and HLA in healthy donors. TCRdb's copy holds only in-frame clones and misses some; the assay was immunoSEQ multiplex PCR. The repertoire holds 90,000 to 100,000 clones, with 76% as singletons. The sequencing sample was made of PBMCs. These TCRs come from a woman in her fifties or sixties in good health and CMV-seropositive. The CDR3 runs from the conserved cysteine through the conserved F or W. The order of the fields is J gene, D gene, V gene, CDR3 protein. The D gene is left open where the match is weak.

>TRBJ1-5|-|TRBV28
CASSRAGRGYSNQPQHF
>TRBJ2-1|TRBD1|TRBV6-1
CASRVTGNSYNEQFF
>TRBJ1-5|TRBD1|TRBV6-5
CASRQGDQPQHF
>TRBJ1-4|-|TRBV11-2
CASSFSSAGTNEKLFF
>TRBJ2-7|-|TRBV4-2
CASSQDGGGEQYF
>TRBJ2-7|-|TRBV2
CASSSETYEQYF
>TRBJ1-1|-|TRBV11-3
CASSRGLGSAEAFF
>TRBJ2-3|TRBD1|TRBV7-6
CASSLQGATQYF
>TRBJ2-3|-|TRBV18
CASSFRGGDTQYF
>TRBJ2-7|-|TRBV27
CASSLGGAAHEQYF
>TRBJ2-7|-|TRBV5-4
CASSRDSYEQYF
>TRBJ2-7|-|TRBV10-3
CAISVSGISGDSSYEQYF
>TRBJ1-2|-|TRBV2
CASSGQGSIYGYTF
>TRBJ1-4|-|TRBV28
CASRKGGGRNEKLFF
>TRBJ2-7|TRBD2|TRBV6-6
CASSNYLAGAYEQYF
>TRBJ2-1|TRBD2|TRBV9
CASSPQGLASAEQFF
>TRBJ1-2|-|TRBV6-1
CASSDSVSYTF
>TRBJ2-7|TRBD1|TRBV28
CASSSGQGAPREQYF
>TRBJ2-3|TRBD1|TRBV6-1
CASSGRDREDTQYF
>TRBJ2-1|TRBD2|TRBV19
CASTSTRWTSATYNEQFF